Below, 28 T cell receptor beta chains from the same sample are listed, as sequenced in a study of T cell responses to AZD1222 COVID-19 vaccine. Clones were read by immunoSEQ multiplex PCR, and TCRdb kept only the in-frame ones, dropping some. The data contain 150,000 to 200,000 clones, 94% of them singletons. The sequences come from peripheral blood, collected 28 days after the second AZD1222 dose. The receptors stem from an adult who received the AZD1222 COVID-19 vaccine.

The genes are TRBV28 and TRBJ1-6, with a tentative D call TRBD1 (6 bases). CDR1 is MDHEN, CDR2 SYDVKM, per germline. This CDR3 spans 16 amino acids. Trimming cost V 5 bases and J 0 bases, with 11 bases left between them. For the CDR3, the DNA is TGTGCCAGCAGTAAAAGGGGGAGCTCCTATAATTCACCCCTCCACTTT. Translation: CASSKRGSSYNSPLHF.

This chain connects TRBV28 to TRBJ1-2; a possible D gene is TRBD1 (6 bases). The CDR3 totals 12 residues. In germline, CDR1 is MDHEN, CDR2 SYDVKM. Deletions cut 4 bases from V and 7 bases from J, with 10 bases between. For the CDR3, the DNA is TGTGCCAGCAGTTACAGGGTCGGTGGCTACACCTTC. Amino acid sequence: CASSYRVGGYTF.

The CDR3 coding sequence is TGTGCCAGCAGCTTACACGGCACAGATACGCAGTATTTT. This sequence encodes CASSLHGTDTQYF. The genes are TRBV11-1 and TRBJ2-3; D gene unclear. Per the germline V gene, CDR1 is SGHAT and CDR2 is FQDESV (reference sequence). The CDR3 is 13 amino acids. Trimming removed 2 bases at V and 1 base at J, with 4 bases between.

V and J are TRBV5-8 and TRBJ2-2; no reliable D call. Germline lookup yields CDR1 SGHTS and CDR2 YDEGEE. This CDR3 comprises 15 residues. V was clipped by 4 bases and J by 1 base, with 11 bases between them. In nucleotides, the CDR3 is TGTGCCAGCAGCAGTCTGTGGGTGAACACCGGGGAGCTGTTTTTT. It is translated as CASSSLWVNTGELFF.

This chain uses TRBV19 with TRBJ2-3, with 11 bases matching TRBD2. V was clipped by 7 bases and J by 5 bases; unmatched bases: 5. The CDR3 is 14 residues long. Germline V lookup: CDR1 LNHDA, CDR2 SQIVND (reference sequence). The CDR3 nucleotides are TGTGCCAGTAAGACTAGCGGGAAAGGAGATACGCAGTATTTT. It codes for CASKTSGKGDTQYF.

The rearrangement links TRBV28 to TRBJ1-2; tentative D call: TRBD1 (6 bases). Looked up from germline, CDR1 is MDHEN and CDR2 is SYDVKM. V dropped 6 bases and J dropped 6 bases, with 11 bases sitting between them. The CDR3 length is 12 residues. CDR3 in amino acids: CASRDAGDGYTF. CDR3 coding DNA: TGTGCCAGCAGGGACGCAGGGGATGGCTACACCTTC.

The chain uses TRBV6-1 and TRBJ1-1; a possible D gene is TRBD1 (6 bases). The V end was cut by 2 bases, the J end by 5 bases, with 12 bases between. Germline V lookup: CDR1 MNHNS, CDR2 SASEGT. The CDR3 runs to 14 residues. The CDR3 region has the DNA TGTGCCAGCAGTGAAACAGGGAGTACAACTGAAGCTTTCTTT. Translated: CASSETGSTTEAFF.

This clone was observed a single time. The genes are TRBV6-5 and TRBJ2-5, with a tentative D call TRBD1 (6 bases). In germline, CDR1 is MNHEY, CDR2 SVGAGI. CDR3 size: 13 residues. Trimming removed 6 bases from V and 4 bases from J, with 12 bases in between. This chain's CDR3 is CASRPTGLETQYF. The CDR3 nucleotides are TGTGCCAGCAGACCCACAGGGTTAGAGACCCAGTACTTC.

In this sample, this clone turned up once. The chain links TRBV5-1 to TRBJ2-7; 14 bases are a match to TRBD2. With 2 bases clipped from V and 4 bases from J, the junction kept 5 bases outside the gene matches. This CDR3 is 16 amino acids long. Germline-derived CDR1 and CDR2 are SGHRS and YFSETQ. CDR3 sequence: CASSFGTSGSIYEQYF. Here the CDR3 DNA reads TGCGCCAGCAGCTTTGGGACTAGCGGGAGCATTTACGAGCAGTACTTC.

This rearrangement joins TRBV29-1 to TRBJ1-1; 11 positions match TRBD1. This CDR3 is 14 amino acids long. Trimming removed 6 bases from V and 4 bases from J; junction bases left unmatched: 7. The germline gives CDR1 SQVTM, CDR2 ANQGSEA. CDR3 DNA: TGCAGCGTCCTCGGACAGGGGGCCAGCACTGAAGCTTTCTTT. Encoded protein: CSVLGQGASTEAFF.

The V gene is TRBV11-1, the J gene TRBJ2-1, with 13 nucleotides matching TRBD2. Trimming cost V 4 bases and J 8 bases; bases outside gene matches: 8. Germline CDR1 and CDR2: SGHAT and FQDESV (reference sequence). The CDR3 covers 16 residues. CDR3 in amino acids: CASSSTSGRALDEQFF. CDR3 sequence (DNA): TGTGCCAGCAGCTCCACTAGCGGGAGGGCCCTTGATGAGCAGTTCTTC.

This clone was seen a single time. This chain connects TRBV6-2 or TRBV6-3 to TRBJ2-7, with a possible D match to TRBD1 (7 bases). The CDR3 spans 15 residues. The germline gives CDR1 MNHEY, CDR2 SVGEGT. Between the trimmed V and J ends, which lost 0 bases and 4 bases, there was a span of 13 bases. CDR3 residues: CASSYSEGAQYEQYF. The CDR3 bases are TGTGCCAGCAGTTACTCGGAGGGGGCTCAATACGAGCAGTACTTC.

In DNA form, the CDR3 reads TGTGCCTGGAACAGGGGTGGGTACACTGAAGCTTTCTTT. Translating gives CAWNRGGYTEAFF. The chain has TRBV30 and TRBJ1-1; 7 nucleotides match TRBD1. Germline CDR1 and CDR2: GTSNPN and SVGIG (reference sequence). V trimming: 4 bases; J trimming: 3 bases; junction bases outside the gene matches: 5. The CDR3 is 13 amino acids.

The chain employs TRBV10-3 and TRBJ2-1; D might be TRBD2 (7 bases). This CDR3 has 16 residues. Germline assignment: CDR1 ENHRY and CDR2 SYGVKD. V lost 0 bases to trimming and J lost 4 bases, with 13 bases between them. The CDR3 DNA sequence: TGTGCCATCAGTGAGTCCGGGGGGCTGAGTTACAATGAGCAGTTCTTC. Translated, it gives CAISESGGLSYNEQFF.

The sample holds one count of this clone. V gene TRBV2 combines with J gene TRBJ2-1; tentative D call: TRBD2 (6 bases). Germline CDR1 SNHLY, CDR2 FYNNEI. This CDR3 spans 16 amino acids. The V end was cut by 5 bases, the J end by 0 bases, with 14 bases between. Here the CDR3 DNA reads TGTGCCAGCAGTAGGACTACTATGAGCTCCTACAATGAGCAGTTCTTC. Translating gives CASSRTTMSSYNEQFF.

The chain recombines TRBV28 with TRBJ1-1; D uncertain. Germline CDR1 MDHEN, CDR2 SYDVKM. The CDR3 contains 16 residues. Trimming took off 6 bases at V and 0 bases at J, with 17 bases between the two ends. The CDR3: CASSLLGTDLNTEAFF. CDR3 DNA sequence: TGTGCCAGCAGCCTTTTGGGTACTGATTTGAACACTGAAGCTTTCTTT.

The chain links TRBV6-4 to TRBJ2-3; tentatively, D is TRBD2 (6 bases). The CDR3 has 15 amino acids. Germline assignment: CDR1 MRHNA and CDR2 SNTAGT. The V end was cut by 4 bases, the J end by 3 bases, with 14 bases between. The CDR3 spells CASSGGVVGTDTQYF. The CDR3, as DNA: TGTGCCAGCAGTGGGGGGGTGGTGGGGACAGATACGCAGTATTTT.

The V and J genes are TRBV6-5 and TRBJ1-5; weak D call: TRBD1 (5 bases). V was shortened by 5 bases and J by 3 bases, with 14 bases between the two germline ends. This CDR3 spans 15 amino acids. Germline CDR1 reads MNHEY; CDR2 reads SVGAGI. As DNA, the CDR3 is TGTGCCAGCAGTACCCCGCGGGGGGTCAATCAGCCCCAGCATTTT. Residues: CASSTPRGVNQPQHF.

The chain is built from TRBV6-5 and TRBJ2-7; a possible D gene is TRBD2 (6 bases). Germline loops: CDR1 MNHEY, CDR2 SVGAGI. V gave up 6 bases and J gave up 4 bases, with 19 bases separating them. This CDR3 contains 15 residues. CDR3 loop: CASRATGGTGYEQYF. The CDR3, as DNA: TGTGCCAGCAGGGCAACAGGCGGGACGGGGTACGAGCAGTACTTC.

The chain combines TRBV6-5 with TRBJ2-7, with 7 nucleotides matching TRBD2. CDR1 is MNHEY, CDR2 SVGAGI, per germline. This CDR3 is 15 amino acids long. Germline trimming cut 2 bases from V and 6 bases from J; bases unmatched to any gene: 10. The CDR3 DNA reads TGTGCCAGCAGTTACCTTAACAGCGGGGAGGGCGAGCAGTACTTC. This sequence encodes CASSYLNSGEGEQYF.

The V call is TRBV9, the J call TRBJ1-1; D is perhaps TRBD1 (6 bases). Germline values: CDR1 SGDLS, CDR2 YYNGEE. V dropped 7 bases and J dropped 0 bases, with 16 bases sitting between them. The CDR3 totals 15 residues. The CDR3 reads CASPGGGLMNTEAFF. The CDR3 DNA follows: TGTGCCAGCCCGGGAGGGGGACTTATGAACACTGAAGCTTTCTTT.

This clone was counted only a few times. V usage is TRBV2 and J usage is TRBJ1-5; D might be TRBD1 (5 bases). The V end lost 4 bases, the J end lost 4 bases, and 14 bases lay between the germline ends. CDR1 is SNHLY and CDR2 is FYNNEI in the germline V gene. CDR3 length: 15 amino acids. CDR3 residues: CASSVPRRGNQPQHF. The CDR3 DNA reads TGTGCCAGCAGTGTTCCCAGACGGGGGAATCAGCCCCAGCATTTT.

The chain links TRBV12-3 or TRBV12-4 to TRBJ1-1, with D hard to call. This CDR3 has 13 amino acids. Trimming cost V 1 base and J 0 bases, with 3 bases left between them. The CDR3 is CASSLDLNTEAFF. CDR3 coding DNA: TGTGCCAGCAGTTTAGACCTGAACACTGAAGCTTTCTTT.

CDR3: CASRHRDVGEQFF. The CDR3 DNA sequence: TGTGCCAGCAGACACCGGGACGTCGGGGAGCAGTTCTTC. The rearrangement links TRBV3-1 (or the pseudogene TRBV3-2) to TRBJ2-1; D may correspond to TRBD1 or TRBD2 (5 bases each). V was shortened by 6 bases and J by 10 bases, with 16 bases between the two germline ends. This CDR3 comprises 13 residues. CDR1 and CDR2 from the germline V gene are LGHDT and YNNKEL (reference sequence).

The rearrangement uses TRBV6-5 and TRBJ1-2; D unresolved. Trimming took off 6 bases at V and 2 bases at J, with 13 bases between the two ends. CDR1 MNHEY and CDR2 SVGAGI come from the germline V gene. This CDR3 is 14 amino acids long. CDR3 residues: CASSPSPGNYGYTF. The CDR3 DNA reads TGTGCCAGCAGCCCCAGCCCTGGGAACTATGGCTACACCTTC.

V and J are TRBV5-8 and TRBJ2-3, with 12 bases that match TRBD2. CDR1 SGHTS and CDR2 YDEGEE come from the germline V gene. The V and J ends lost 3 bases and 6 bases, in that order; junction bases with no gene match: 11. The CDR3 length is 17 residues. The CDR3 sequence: CASSYRLAGAVGDTQYF. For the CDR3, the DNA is TGTGCCAGCAGCTATAGACTAGCGGGAGCGGTTGGGGATACGCAGTATTTT.

As DNA, the CDR3 is TGTGCCAGCAGCTTAGCTGCGGCTTTCGGATACGAGCAGTACTTC. It translates to CASSLAAAFGYEQYF. This rearrangement joins TRBV7-2 to TRBJ2-7, with D unclear. Trimming removed 0 bases at V and 4 bases at J, with 13 bases between. Germline V gives CDR1 SGHTA, CDR2 FQGNSA. This CDR3 is 15 amino acids long. The full variable domain, in which reference TRBV7-2 and TRBJ2-7 provide the parts outside the CDR3, is GAGVSQSPSNKVTEKGKDVELRCDPISGHTALYWYRQSLGQGLEFLIYFQGNSAPDKSGLPSDRFSAERTGGSVSTLTIQRTQQEDSAVYLCASSLAAAFGYEQYFGPGTRLTVT.

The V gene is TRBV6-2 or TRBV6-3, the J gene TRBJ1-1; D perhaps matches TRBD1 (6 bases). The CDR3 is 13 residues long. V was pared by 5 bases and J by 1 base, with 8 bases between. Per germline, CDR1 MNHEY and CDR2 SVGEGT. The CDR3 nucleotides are TGTGCCAGCAGTACACAGGGGAACACTGAAGCTTTCTTT. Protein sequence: CASSTQGNTEAFF.